The rows below give T cell receptor beta chains drawn from one sample of a study of blood T cell repertoires in COVID-19. Method: immunoSEQ multiplex PCR; TCRdb's copy keeps in-frame clones and lacks some. The sample has about 88,000 clones, roughly nine tenths seen once. The specimen sequenced was peripheral blood. The receptors come from a man aged 55 to 69 with acute or convalescent COVID-19. The CDR3 runs from the conserved cysteine through the conserved F or W. Each record gives: CDR3 protein, CDR3 DNA, D gene, J gene, V gene, clone size. D genes are given only for firm matches. Size is stated for part of the rows, as once, few or many counts, or as a class when the clone is expanded.

CDR3aa: CASSLAPTGTTRLFVQYF
CDR3nt: TGTGCCAGCAGCTTAGCCCCAACCGGGACAACGAGACTATTCGTGCAGTACTTC
d_gene: -
j_gene: TRBJ2-7
v_gene: TRBV11-3
abundance: -

CDR3aa: CSPSGGGADTQYF
CDR3nt: TGCAGCCCAAGCGGGGGCGGGGCAGATACGCAGTATTTT
d_gene: TRBD2
j_gene: TRBJ2-3
v_gene: TRBV29-1
abundance: few

CDR3aa: CASSYVRLQETQYF
CDR3nt: TGTGCCAGCAGTTATGTGCGGTTGCAAGAGACCCAGTACTTC
d_gene: -
j_gene: TRBJ2-5
v_gene: TRBV28
abundance: once

CDR3aa: CASRGRDSPLFTDTQYF
CDR3nt: TGTGCCAGCAGAGGTAGGGACTCGCCCCTCTTTACAGATACGCAGTATTTT
d_gene: -
j_gene: TRBJ2-3
v_gene: TRBV28
abundance: -

CDR3aa: CASSLGRLPGGRAHEQFF
CDR3nt: TGCGCCAGCAGCTTGGGACGCCTCCCAGGCGGGAGGGCCCATGAGCAGTTCTTC
d_gene: TRBD2
j_gene: TRBJ2-1
v_gene: TRBV5-1
abundance: -

CDR3aa: CASSIGTGRYEQYF
CDR3nt: TGTGCCAGTAGTATAGGGACAGGGAGGTACGAGCAGTACTTC
d_gene: TRBD1
j_gene: TRBJ2-7
v_gene: TRBV19
abundance: -

CDR3aa: CASSPLYEQYF
CDR3nt: TGTGCCAGCTCCCCTCTCTACGAGCAGTACTTC
d_gene: -
j_gene: TRBJ2-7
v_gene: TRBV7-3
abundance: -

CDR3aa: CASPTRLAGNTGELFF
CDR3nt: TGTGCCAGCCCGACGCGCCTAGCGGGGAACACCGGGGAGCTGTTTTTT
d_gene: TRBD2
j_gene: TRBJ2-2
v_gene: TRBV7-8
abundance: -

CDR3aa: CASSPRAGEKETQYF
CDR3nt: TGTGCCAGCAGCCCGAGGGCGGGAGAAAAAGAGACCCAGTACTTC
d_gene: TRBD2
j_gene: TRBJ2-5
v_gene: TRBV3-1/TRBV3-2
abundance: -

CDR3aa: CASSQDIGGRANTGELFF
CDR3nt: TGTGCCAGCAGCCAAGATATCGGTGGGAGGGCGAACACCGGGGAGCTGTTTTTT
d_gene: TRBD2
j_gene: TRBJ2-2
v_gene: TRBV3-1/TRBV3-2
abundance: -

CDR3aa: CASSPGTPQPQHF
CDR3nt: TGTGCCAGCTCTCCAGGGACACCTCAGCCCCAGCATTTT
d_gene: -
j_gene: TRBJ1-5
v_gene: TRBV18
abundance: -

CDR3aa: CASSTGLGGRGEQFF
CDR3nt: TGCGCCAGCAGCACTGGACTAGGGGGAAGGGGTGAGCAGTTCTTC
d_gene: -
j_gene: TRBJ2-1
v_gene: TRBV5-1
abundance: -

CDR3aa: CASSLAPLGRETQYF
CDR3nt: TGTGCCAGCAGCTTAGCGCCTCTGGGGCGGGAGACCCAGTACTTC
d_gene: -
j_gene: TRBJ2-5
v_gene: TRBV7-6
abundance: -

CDR3aa: CASSSSTETWSEQYF
CDR3nt: TGTGCCAGCTCATCCTCGACAGAGACATGGAGCGAGCAGTACTTC
d_gene: -
j_gene: TRBJ2-7
v_gene: TRBV18
abundance: -

CDR3aa: CASSPSSGEKLFF
CDR3nt: TGTGCCAGCTCACCATCTTCCGGGGAAAAACTGTTTTTT
d_gene: -
j_gene: TRBJ1-4
v_gene: TRBV18
abundance: -

CDR3aa: CASSLEGQGADTQYF
CDR3nt: TGTGCCAGCAGCTTGGAAGGACAGGGAGCAGATACGCAGTATTTT
d_gene: TRBD1
j_gene: TRBJ2-3
v_gene: TRBV5-8
abundance: -

CDR3aa: CSVEGGIAGDSYEQYF
CDR3nt: TGCAGCGTTGAAGGGGGAATAGCGGGGGACTCCTACGAGCAGTACTTC
d_gene: TRBD2
j_gene: TRBJ2-7
v_gene: TRBV29-1
abundance: few

CDR3aa: CASRQGRGSPLHF
CDR3nt: TGTGCCAGCAGACAGGGGCGAGGTTCACCCCTCCACTTT
d_gene: TRBD1
j_gene: TRBJ1-6
v_gene: TRBV12-3/TRBV12-4
abundance: -

CDR3aa: CASSGTSGRASTGELFF
CDR3nt: TGTGCCAGCAGCGGAACTAGCGGGAGAGCGAGCACCGGGGAGCTGTTTTTT
d_gene: TRBD2
j_gene: TRBJ2-2
v_gene: TRBV7-8
abundance: -

CDR3aa: CAISESRASGDNNEQFF
CDR3nt: TGTGCCATCAGTGAGTCTAGGGCTAGCGGGGATAACAATGAGCAGTTCTTC
d_gene: TRBD2
j_gene: TRBJ2-1
v_gene: TRBV10-3
abundance: -

CDR3aa: CASSGRNSGFNEKLFF
CDR3nt: TGTGCCAGCAGTGGCCGTAACAGCGGATTTAATGAAAAACTGTTTTTT
d_gene: -
j_gene: TRBJ1-4
v_gene: TRBV2
abundance: -

CDR3aa: CASSWDYDTQYF
CDR3nt: TGTGCCAGCAGCTGGGACTACGATACGCAGTATTTT
d_gene: TRBD2
j_gene: TRBJ2-3
v_gene: TRBV5-4
abundance: -

CDR3aa: CASSRYLGTGGDDTIYF
CDR3nt: TGTGCCAGCAGCCGATACCTCGGGACAGGGGGCGATGACACCATATATTTT
d_gene: TRBD1
j_gene: TRBJ1-3
v_gene: TRBV7-9
abundance: -

CDR3aa: CASSVGAEAFF
CDR3nt: TGTGCCAGCAGTGTGGGGGCCGAAGCTTTCTTT
d_gene: -
j_gene: TRBJ1-1
v_gene: TRBV25-1
abundance: -

CDR3aa: CASSRANSRGQYNEQFF
CDR3nt: TGTGCCAGCAGCCGGGCTAATTCGCGAGGGCAATACAATGAGCAGTTCTTC
d_gene: -
j_gene: TRBJ2-1
v_gene: TRBV4-2
abundance: -

CDR3aa: CASSLRAGAYEQYF
CDR3nt: TGTGCCAGCAGCCTCCGAGCGGGGGCCTACGAGCAGTACTTC
d_gene: TRBD2
j_gene: TRBJ2-7
v_gene: TRBV9
abundance: -

CDR3aa: CASSFVKGVPEQYF
CDR3nt: TGTGCCAGCAGTTTTGTGAAAGGGGTCCCCGAGCAGTACTTC
d_gene: -
j_gene: TRBJ2-7
v_gene: TRBV27
abundance: -

CDR3aa: CASSEPGGSYEKLFF
CDR3nt: TGTGCCAGCAGCGAGCCCGGCGGCAGTTATGAAAAACTGTTTTTT
d_gene: -
j_gene: TRBJ1-4
v_gene: TRBV7-9
abundance: -

CDR3aa: CASSSGTDEKLFF
CDR3nt: TGCGCCAGCAGCTCAGGGACAGATGAAAAACTGTTTTTT
d_gene: TRBD1
j_gene: TRBJ1-4
v_gene: TRBV5-1
abundance: -

CDR3aa: CASSLGQTYEQYF
CDR3nt: TGTGCCAGCAGCCTGGGACAGACCTACGAGCAGTACTTC
d_gene: TRBD1
j_gene: TRBJ2-7
v_gene: TRBV2
abundance: few

CDR3aa: CASSHTDRYEQYF
CDR3nt: TGCGCCAGCAGCCATACCGACAGGTACGAGCAGTACTTC
d_gene: -
j_gene: TRBJ2-7
v_gene: TRBV4-1
abundance: -

CDR3aa: CASSLSGRGGDEQFF
CDR3nt: TGTGCCAGCAGCTTATCCGGGAGGGGGGGCGATGAGCAGTTCTTC
d_gene: TRBD2
j_gene: TRBJ2-1
v_gene: TRBV7-2
abundance: -

CDR3aa: CASTTGLNSPLHF
CDR3nt: TGTGCCAGCACCACAGGGTTGAATTCACCCCTCCACTTT
d_gene: -
j_gene: TRBJ1-6
v_gene: TRBV6-5
abundance: -

CDR3aa: CASSVGGAMNTEAFF
CDR3nt: TGTGCCAGCAGCGTAGGCGGGGCCATGAACACTGAAGCTTTCTTT
d_gene: -
j_gene: TRBJ1-1
v_gene: TRBV9
abundance: -

CDR3aa: CASSPRDRVNSPLHF
CDR3nt: TGTGCCAGCAGCCCCCGGGACAGGGTAAATTCACCCCTCCACTTT
d_gene: TRBD1
j_gene: TRBJ1-6
v_gene: TRBV3-1/TRBV3-2
abundance: -

CDR3aa: CASRQAEGANSGANVLTF
CDR3nt: TGTGCCAGCCGCCAGGCGGAGGGGGCGAACTCTGGGGCCAACGTCCTGACTTTC
d_gene: -
j_gene: TRBJ2-6
v_gene: TRBV5-4
abundance: -

CDR3aa: CASSQGTSRQYF
CDR3nt: TGTGCCAGCAGCCAAGGGACTAGCAGGCAGTATTTT
d_gene: TRBD2
j_gene: TRBJ2-3
v_gene: TRBV3-1/TRBV3-2
abundance: -

CDR3aa: CASSLAQGASTYEQYF
CDR3nt: TGTGCCAGCAGCTTGGCACAGGGTGCCTCGACCTACGAGCAGTACTTC
d_gene: -
j_gene: TRBJ2-7
v_gene: TRBV5-4
abundance: once

CDR3aa: CASSTRGHGYTF
CDR3nt: TGTGCCAGCAGCACCAGGGGGCACGGCTACACCTTC
d_gene: TRBD1
j_gene: TRBJ1-2
v_gene: TRBV3-1/TRBV3-2
abundance: -

CDR3aa: CASSPGTGTDTQYF
CDR3nt: TGCGCCAGCAGCCCCGGGACAGGGACAGATACGCAGTATTTT
d_gene: TRBD1
j_gene: TRBJ2-3
v_gene: TRBV5-1
abundance: -

CDR3aa: CASSPDRARGYTF
CDR3nt: TGTGCCAGCAGCCCGGACAGAGCGAGGGGCTACACCTTC
d_gene: -
j_gene: TRBJ1-2
v_gene: TRBV11-2
abundance: -